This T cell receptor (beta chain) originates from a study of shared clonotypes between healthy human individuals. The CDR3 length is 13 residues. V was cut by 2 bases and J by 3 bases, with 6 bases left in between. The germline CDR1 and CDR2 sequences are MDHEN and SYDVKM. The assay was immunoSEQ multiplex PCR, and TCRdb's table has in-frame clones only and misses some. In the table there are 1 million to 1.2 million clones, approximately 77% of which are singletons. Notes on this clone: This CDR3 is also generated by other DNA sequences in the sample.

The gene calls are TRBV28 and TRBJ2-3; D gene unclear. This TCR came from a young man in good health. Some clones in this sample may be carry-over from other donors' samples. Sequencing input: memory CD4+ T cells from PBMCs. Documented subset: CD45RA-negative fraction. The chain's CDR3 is CASSLALTDTQYF. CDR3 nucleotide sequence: TGTGCCAGCAGTTTAGCGTTGACAGATACGCAGTATTTT.